This TCR beta chain was observed in a study of cytomegalovirus exposure and HLA in healthy donors. As concerns this clone: The antigen is undetermined.

Study-level results: Most TCRs appeared rarely, but some public TCRs recurred in many donors.

Likely unrecorded immune exposures existed in these nominally healthy donors. PCR used 60 Vbeta primers and 13 Jbeta primers. Original handling: Later, an analysis found around 80 million unique TCR beta chains, and 8.5 million to 14 million of these were shared. The method was immunoSEQ multiplex PCR; TCRdb's version includes in-frame clones alone and lacks a portion of them. V and J calls and clone size follow that table, whereas D and trimming were derived from the DNA. The repertoire holds 200,000 to 250,000 clones, 77% seen once, with around 2.8% in the top ten. Material for sequencing was PBMCs. The clonotype originates from a woman aged 60-75 years in good health and CMV-seropositive.

DNA for the CDR3: TGTGCCAGCAGCTTGGGACAGGGGGTGGATGAGCAGTTCTTC. This encodes CASSLGQGVDEQFF. The chain uses TRBV7-7 and TRBJ2-1, with 11 bases identical to TRBD1. The CDR3 runs 14 residues. Germline trimming cut 3 bases from V and 8 bases from J; bases unmatched to any gene: 3. The germline CDR1 and CDR2 sequences are SSHAT and FNYEAQ (reference sequence).